This T cell receptor beta chain was sequenced in a study of cytomegalovirus exposure and HLA in healthy donors. Across the whole study: Roughly 92 million unique TCRs, all from HLA-typed donors, were included in an early release of the data. The study, taken as a whole, reports: Associated with cytomegalovirus, according to the listing, were around 160 TCR beta chains. V- and J-gene trimming of TCR beta was linked (in a later analysis) to a missense DCLRE1C variant. Analyses of presence and absence presupposed an approximately uniform sequencing depth across donors.

This clone is a singleton in its sample. The target antigen is unknown. The CDR3 has 14 residues. V gave up 7 bases and J gave up 0 bases, with 12 bases separating them. Germline V gene sequence: CDR1 LNHNV, CDR2 YYDKDF (reference sequence). 60 Vbeta and 13 Jbeta primers were used in PCR. TCRdb's copy holds only in-frame clones and misses some; the assay was immunoSEQ multiplex PCR. The table has some 150,000 clones, about 70% seen once; the top ten hold 2% to 3%. The TCR was taken from a woman in her 40s in good health and CMV-seronegative. The gene calls are TRBV15 and TRBJ1-1; D may be TRBD1 (5 bases). Sequencing was done on a sample of PBMCs. The DNA for the CDR3 is TGTGCCACCAAGACAGACCTGTTGAACACTGAAGCTTTCTTT. Translation: CATKTDLLNTEAFF.